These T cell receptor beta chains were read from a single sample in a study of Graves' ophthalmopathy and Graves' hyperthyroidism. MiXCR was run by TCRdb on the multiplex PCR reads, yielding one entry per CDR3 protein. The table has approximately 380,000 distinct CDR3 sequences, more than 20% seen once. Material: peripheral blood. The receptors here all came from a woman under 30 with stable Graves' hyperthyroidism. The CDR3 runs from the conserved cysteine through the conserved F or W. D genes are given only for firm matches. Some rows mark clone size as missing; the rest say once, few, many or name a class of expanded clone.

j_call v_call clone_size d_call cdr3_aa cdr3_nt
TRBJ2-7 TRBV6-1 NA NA CASSETPRGEQYF TGTGCCAGCAGTGAAACGCCCCGGGGAGAGCAGTACTTC
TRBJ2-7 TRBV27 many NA CASSLGSPSYEQYF TGTGCCAGCAGTTTAGGCAGCCCCTCCTACGAGCAGTACTTC
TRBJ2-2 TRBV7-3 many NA CASSFTIYGELFF TGTGCCAGCAGCTTCACTATCTACGGGGAGCTGTTTTTT
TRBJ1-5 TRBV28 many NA CASSPRRRAAQPQHF TGTGCCAGCAGTCCGAGGAGGAGGGCGGCTCAGCCCCAGCATTTT
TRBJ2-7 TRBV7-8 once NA CASSVPRGQLTYEQYF TGTGCCAGCAGCGTCCCGCGCGGACAGCTGACCTACGAGCAGTACTTC
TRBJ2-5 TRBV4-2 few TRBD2 CASSQDSRGRIGETQYF TGTGCCAGCAGCCAAGATAGTCGCGGGAGGATCGGGGAGACCCAGTACTTC
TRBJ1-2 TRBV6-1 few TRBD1 CASSDPQGVYGYTF TGTGCCAGCAGTGACCCACAGGGGGTCTATGGCTACACCTTC
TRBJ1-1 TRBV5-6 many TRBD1 CASSLGARGTEAFF TGTGCCAGCAGCTTGGGGGCCAGGGGGACTGAAGCTTTCTTT
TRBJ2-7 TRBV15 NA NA CATSSEGERGDHEQYF TGTGCCACCAGCAGTGAAGGTGAGAGAGGGGACCACGAGCAGTACTTC
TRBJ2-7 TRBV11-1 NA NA CASSLGTAEQYF TGTGCCAGCAGCTTAGGGACAGCAGAGCAGTACTTC
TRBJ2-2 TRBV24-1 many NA CATGGSGNTGELFF TGTGCCACAGGGGGGAGCGGGAACACCGGGGAGCTGTTTTTT
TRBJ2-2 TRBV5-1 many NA CASSISNTGELFF TGCGCCAGCAGTATCTCTAACACCGGGGAGCTGTTTTTT
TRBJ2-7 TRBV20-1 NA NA CSASPTGRVTPYEQYF TGCAGTGCTAGCCCTACAGGTAGGGTGACCCCCTACGAGCAGTACTTC
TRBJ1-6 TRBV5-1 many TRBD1 CASSRDSANSPLHF TGCGCCAGCAGCAGGGACAGCGCCAATTCACCCCTCCACTTT
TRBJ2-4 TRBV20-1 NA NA CSARHPLAPEAKNIQYF TGCAGTGCTAGACACCCGCTAGCGCCGGAAGCCAAAAACATTCAGTACTTC
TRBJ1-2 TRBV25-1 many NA CASREGERYGYTF TGTGCCAGCAGGGAGGGGGAGCGGTATGGCTACACCTTC
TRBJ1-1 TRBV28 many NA CASSLWGRRLNTEAFF TGTGCCAGCAGTTTATGGGGTAGGAGATTGAACACTGAAGCTTTCTTT
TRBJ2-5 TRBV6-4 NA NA CASSAQGWGETQYF TGTGCCAGCAGTGCACAGGGATGGGGAGAGACCCAGTACTTC
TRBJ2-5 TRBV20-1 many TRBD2 CSARPLAGDWETQYF TGCAGTGCTAGACCACTAGCGGGAGATTGGGAGACCCAGTACTTC
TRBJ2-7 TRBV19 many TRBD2 CASSMYSGSGEQYF TGTGCCAGTAGTATGTATAGCGGGAGCGGGGAGCAGTACTTC
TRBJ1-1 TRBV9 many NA CASSPRPRMNTEAFF TGTGCCAGCAGCCCGCGCCCAAGGATGAACACTGAAGCTTTCTTT
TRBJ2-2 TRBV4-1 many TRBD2 CASSPRTSGRAGELFF TGCGCCAGCAGCCCCCGGACTAGCGGGAGGGCCGGGGAGCTGTTTTTT
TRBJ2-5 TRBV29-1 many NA CSVDIAGETQYF TGCAGCGTTGATATCGCGGGAGAGACCCAGTACTTC
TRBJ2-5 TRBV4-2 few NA CASSQNWALEGLYQETQYF TGTGCCAGCAGCCAAAACTGGGCGTTAGAGGGACTGTACCAAGAGACCCAGTACTTC
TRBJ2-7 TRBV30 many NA CACSTSYEQYF TGTGCCTGCTCCACAAGCTACGAGCAGTACTTC
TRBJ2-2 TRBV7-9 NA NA CASSPQGIGTGELFF TGTGCCAGCAGTCCACAGGGAATTGGCACCGGGGAGCTGTTTTTT
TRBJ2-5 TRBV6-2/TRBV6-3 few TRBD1 CAILTGGSETQYF TGTGCCATCCTGACAGGGGGCTCAGAGACCCAGTACTTC
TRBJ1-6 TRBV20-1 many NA CSARAAASPLHF TGCAGTGCTAGAGCGGCGGCGTCACCCCTCCACTTT
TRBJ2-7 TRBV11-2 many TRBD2 CASTSGRAGEQYF TGTGCCAGTACTAGCGGGAGGGCCGGCGAGCAGTACTTC
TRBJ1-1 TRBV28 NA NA CASTLRGRTEAFF TGTGCCAGCACACTCAGGGGTCGCACTGAAGCTTTCTTT
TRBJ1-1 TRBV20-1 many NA CSARVLGNMEAFF TGCAGTGCTAGGGTCCTGGGGAACATGGAAGCTTTCTTT